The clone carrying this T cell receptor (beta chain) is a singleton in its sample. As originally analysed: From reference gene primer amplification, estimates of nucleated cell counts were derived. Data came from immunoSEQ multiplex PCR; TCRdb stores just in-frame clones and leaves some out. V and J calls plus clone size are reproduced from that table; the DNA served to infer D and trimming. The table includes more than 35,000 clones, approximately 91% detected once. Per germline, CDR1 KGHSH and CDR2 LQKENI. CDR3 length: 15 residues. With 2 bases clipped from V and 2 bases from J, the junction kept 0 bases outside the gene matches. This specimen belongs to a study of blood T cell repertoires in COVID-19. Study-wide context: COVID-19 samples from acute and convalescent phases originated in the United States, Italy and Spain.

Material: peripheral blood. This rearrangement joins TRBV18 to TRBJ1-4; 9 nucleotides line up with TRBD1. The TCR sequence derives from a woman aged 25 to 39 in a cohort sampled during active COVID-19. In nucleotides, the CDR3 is TGTGCCAGCTCACCAGGACAGGGGACTAATGAAAAACTGTTTTTT. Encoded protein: CASSPGQGTNEKLFF.